The sequence of this T cell receptor beta chain was determined in a study of CXCR3-negative and CXCR3-positive naive CD8 T cells. Findings and limits, study-wide: TCR strength was inferred from TRB CDR3 properties, while surface CD5 was comparable between naive subsets. More hydrophobic TRB CDR3s occurred in CXCR3-positive than in CXCR3-negative naive cells.

A remark on this clonotype: No antigen is known for it.

The CD45RO-CCR7+CD27+CD95- phenotype denoted naive CD8+ T cells. The germline CDR1 and CDR2 sequences are MDHEN and SYDVKM. The CDR3 consists of 14 residues. Each TRB cDNA library was prepared by 5' RACE (with UMI labels). Reprocessing the 5' RACE reads, TCRdb reports a single entry for every CDR3 protein and omits DNA. The sample totals about 98,000 distinct CDR3 sequences. This sequence joins TRBV28 and TRBJ2-1; TCRdb selects TRBD1, and the lack of DNA leaves this call unchecked. Source material: naive CXCR3+ CD8+ T cells from blood. Subset here: CD45RO-CCR7+CD27+CD95- naive CD8+ T cells expressing CXCR3 (TNR3+). The sequence was collected from a human donor in good health. Some clones in this sample may be carry-over from other donors' samples. The CDR3 loop reads CASRPTGGYNEQFF.